What follows describes a single TCR beta chain. Its specificity is unknown. Clones were read by immunoSEQ multiplex PCR, and TCRdb kept only the in-frame ones, dropping some. The sample includes some 190,000 clones, roughly 94% seen only once; the top ten take 1.5% to 2%. The sample is drawn from a study of T cell responses to AZD1222 COVID-19 vaccine. General observations from the study: Repertoire sampling occurred only after the peak T cell response. At baseline, seropositivity was found in only a handful of AZD1222 recipients. A rise in Spike-specific TCR breadth and depth followed two AZD1222 doses. Clonal diversity was possibly underestimated; the donors were predominantly white British and more often female.

The CDR3 totals 13 residues. The germline V gene encodes CDR1 MNHEY and CDR2 SVGAGI. V lost 6 bases to trimming and J lost 8 bases, with 14 bases between them. The chain combines TRBV6-5 with TRBJ2-1; D remains ambiguous. Specimen: peripheral blood, collected 28 days after the second dose of the MenACWY control vaccine. The receptor comes from an adult who received the MenACWY meningococcal vaccine as a control. CDR3 bases: TGTGCCAGCAGGTCCCAATGGGAAGATGAGCAGTTCTTC. Translation gives CASRSQWEDEQFF.